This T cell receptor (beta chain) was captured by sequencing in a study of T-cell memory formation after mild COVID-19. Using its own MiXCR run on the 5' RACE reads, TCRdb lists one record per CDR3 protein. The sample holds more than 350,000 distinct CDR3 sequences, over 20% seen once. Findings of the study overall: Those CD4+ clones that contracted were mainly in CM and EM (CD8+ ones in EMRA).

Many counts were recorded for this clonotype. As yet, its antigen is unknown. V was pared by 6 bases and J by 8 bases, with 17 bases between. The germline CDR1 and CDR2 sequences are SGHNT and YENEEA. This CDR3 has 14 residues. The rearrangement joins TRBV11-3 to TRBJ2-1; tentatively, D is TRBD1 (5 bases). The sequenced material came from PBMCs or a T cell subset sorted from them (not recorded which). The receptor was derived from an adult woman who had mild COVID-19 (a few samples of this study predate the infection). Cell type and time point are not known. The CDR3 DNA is TGTGCCAGCAGTGACCTACCTACAGGCGATGAGCAGTTCTTC. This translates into CASSDLPTGDEQFF.